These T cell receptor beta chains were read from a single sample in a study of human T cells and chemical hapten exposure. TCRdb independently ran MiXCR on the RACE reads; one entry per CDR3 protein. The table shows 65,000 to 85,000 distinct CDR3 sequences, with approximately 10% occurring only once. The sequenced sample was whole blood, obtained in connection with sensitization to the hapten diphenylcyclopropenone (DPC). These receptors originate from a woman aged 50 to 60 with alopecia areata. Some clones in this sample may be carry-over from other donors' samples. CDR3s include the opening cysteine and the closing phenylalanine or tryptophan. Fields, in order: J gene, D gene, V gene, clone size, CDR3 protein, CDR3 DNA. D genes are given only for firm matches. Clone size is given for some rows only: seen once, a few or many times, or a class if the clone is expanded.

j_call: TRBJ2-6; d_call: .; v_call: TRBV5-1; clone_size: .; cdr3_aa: CASNKRGSGANVLTF; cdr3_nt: TGCGCCAGCAATAAAAGAGGATCTGGGGCCAACGTCCTGACTTTC
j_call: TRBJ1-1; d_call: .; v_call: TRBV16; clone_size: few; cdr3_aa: CASSQYSENTEAFF; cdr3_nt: TGTGCCAGCAGCCAATATTCGGAGAACACTGAAGCTTTCTTT
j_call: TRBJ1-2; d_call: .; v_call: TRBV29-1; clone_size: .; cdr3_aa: CSAWGGMYGYTF; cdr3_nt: TGCAGCGCCTGGGGAGGCATGTATGGCTACACCTTC
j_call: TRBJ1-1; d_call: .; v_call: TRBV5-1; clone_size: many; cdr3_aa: CASSLAGDSPGAFF; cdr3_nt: TGCGCCAGCAGCTTGGCAGGGGACTCCCCAGGAGCTTTCTTT
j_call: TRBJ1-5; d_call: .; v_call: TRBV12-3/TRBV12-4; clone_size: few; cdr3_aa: CASRVANQPQHF; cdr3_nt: TGTGCCAGCCGGGTCGCCAATCAGCCCCAGCATTTT
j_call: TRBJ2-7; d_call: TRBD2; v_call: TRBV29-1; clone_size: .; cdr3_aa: CSVGVLAGAYEQYF; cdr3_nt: TGCAGCGTTGGGGTGCTAGCGGGTGCCTACGAGCAGTACTTC
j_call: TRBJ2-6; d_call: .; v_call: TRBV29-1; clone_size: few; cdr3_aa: CSVEAGANVLTF; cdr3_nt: TGCAGCGTTGAAGCTGGGGCCAACGTCCTGACTTTC
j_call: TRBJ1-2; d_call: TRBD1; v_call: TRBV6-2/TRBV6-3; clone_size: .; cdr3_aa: CASSYYPKTGAQSYGYTF; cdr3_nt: TGTGCCAGCAGTTATTACCCGAAGACAGGGGCTCAGAGCTATGGCTACACCTTC
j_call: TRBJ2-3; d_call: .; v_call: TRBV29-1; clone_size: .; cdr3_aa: CSVADTDTQYF; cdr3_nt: TGCAGCGTTGCGGACACAGATACGCAGTATTTT
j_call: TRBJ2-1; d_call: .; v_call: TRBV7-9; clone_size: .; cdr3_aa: CASRRRGPNNEQFF; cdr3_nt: TGTGCCAGCAGGCGCCGGGGCCCCAACAATGAGCAGTTCTTC
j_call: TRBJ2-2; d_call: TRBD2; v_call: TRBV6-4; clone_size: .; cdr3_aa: CASSKLAGGAGELFF; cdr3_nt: TGTGCCAGCAGTAAACTAGCGGGAGGAGCCGGGGAGCTGTTTTTT
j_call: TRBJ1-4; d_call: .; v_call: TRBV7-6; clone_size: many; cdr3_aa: CASSRQGAGTNEKLFF; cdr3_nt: TGTGCCAGCAGCCGTCAGGGCGCTGGAACTAATGAAAAACTGTTTTTT
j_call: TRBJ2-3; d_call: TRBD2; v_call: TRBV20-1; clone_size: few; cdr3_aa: CSAFIAGGPSDTQYF; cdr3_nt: TGCAGTGCTTTCATAGCGGGAGGGCCATCAGATACGCAGTATTTT
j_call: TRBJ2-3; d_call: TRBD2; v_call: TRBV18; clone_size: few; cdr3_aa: CASSPQRELRTQYF; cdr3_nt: TGTGCCAGCTCACCACAGCGGGAGTTAAGGACGCAGTATTTT
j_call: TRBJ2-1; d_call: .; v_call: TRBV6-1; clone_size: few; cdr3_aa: CASRGPGLAYNEQFF; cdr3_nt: TGTGCCAGCAGGGGGCCAGGGCTAGCGTACAATGAGCAGTTCTTC
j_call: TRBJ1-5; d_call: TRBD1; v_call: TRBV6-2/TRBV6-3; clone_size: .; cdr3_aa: CASSYPTGGEDQPQHF; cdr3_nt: TGTGCCAGCAGTTACCCGACAGGGGGCGAGGATCAGCCCCAGCATTTT
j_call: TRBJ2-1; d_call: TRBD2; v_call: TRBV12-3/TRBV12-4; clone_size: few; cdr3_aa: CASSPRLAAGNEQFF; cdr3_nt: TGTGCCAGCAGTCCCAGACTAGCGGCTGGAAATGAGCAGTTCTTC
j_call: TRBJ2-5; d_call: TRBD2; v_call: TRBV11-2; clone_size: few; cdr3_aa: CASSWAGGRETQYF; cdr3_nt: TGTGCCAGCAGCTGGGCGGGAGGAAGGGAGACCCAGTACTTC
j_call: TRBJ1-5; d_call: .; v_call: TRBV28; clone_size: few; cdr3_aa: CASRAGYVQPQHF; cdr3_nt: TGTGCCAGCAGGGCGGGGTACGTTCAGCCCCAGCATTTT
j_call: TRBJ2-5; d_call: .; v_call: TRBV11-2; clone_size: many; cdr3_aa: CASSLRRGQETQYF; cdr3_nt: TGTGCCAGCAGCCTCCGCAGAGGCCAAGAGACCCAGTACTTC
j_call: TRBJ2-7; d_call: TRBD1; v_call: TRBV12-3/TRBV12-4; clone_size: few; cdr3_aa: CASSLRGPSYEQYF; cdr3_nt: TGTGCCAGCAGTTTGAGGGGGCCTTCCTACGAGCAGTACTTC
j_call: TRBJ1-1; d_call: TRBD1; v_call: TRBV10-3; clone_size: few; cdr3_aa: CAISPQGVGTEAFF; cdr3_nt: TGTGCCATCAGCCCACAGGGGGTAGGGACTGAAGCTTTCTTT
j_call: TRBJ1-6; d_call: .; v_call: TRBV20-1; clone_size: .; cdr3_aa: CSARDQGGSPLHF; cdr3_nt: TGCAGTGCTAGAGACCAGGGCGGCTCACCCCTCCACTTT
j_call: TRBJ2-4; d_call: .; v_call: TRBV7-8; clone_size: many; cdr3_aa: CASSPQTNPRDIQYF; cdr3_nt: TGTGCCAGCAGCCCGCAGACCAACCCGAGGGACATTCAGTACTTC
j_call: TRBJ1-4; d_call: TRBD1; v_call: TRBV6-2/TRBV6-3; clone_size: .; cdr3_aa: CASSSQGANEKLFF; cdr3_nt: TGTGCCAGCAGTTCACAGGGGGCTAATGAAAAACTGTTTTTT
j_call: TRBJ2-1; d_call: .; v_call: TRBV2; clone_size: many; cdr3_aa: CASRSPRGDEQFF; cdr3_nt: TGTGCCAGCAGGTCCCCCAGGGGCGATGAGCAGTTCTTC
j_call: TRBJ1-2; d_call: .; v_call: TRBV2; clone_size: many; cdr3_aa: CASSMLRTANYGYTF; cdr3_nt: TGTGCCAGCAGCATGCTGCGGACAGCGAACTATGGCTACACCTTC
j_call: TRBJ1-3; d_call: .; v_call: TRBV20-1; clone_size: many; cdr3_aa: CSARTQAGNTIYF; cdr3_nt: TGCAGTGCTCGGACCCAGGCTGGAAACACCATATATTTT
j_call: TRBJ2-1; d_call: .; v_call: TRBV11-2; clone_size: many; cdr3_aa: CASSPTREQFF; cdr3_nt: TGTGCCAGCAGCCCCACCCGTGAGCAGTTCTTC
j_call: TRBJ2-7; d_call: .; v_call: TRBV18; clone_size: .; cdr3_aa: CASSPLGLENEQYF; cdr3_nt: TGTGCCAGCTCCCCCCTGGGTCTCGAGAACGAGCAGTACTTC
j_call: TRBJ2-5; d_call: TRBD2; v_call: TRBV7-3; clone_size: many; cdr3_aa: CASSLTPSGLQETQYF; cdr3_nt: TGTGCCAGCAGCTTAACGCCTAGCGGCCTCCAAGAGACCCAGTACTTC
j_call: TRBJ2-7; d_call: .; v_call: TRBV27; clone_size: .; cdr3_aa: CASKGQANYEQYF; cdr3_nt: TGTGCCAGCAAGGGGCAGGCTAACTACGAGCAGTACTTC
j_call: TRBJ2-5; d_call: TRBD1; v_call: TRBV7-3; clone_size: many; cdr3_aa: CASSLDRGPQETQYF; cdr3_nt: TGTGCCAGCAGCTTGGACAGGGGACCCCAAGAGACCCAGTACTTC
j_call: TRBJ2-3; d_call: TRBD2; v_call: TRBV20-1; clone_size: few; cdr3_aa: CSARLIAGAGADTQYF; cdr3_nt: TGCAGTGCTAGACTTATAGCGGGAGCGGGGGCAGATACGCAGTATTTT
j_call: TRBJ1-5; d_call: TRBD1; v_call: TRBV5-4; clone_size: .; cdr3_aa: CASSLDRAQPQHF; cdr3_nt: TGTGCCAGCAGCCTGGACAGGGCCCAGCCCCAGCATTTT
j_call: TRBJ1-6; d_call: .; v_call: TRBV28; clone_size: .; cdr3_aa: CASSFRDRFGSPLHF; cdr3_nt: TGTGCCAGCAGTTTTAGGGACCGTTTTGGTTCACCCCTCCACTTT
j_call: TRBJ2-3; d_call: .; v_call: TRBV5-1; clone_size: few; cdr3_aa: CASSLGGRISTDTQYF; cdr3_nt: TGCGCCAGCAGCTTGGGGGGGCGCATAAGCACAGATACGCAGTATTTT
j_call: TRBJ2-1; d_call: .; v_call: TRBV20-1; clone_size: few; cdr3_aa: CSARGPQGEQFF; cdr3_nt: TGCAGTGCTAGGGGCCCACAGGGTGAGCAGTTCTTC
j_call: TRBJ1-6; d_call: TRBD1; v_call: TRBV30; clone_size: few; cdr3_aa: CAWSFPRGRDNSPLHF; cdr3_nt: TGTGCCTGGAGCTTTCCGAGGGGGCGGGATAATTCACCCCTCCACTTT
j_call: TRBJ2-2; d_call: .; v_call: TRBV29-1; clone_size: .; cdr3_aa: CSVGTGELFF; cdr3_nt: TGCAGCGTGGGAACCGGGGAGCTGTTTTTT
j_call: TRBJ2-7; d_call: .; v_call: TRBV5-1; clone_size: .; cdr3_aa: CASSAAGPFYEQYF; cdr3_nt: TGCGCCAGCAGCGCTGCGGGCCCCTTCTACGAGCAGTACTTC
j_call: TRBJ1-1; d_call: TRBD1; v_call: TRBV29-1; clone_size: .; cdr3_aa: CSVGDRMNTEAFF; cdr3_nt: TGCAGCGTTGGGGACAGAATGAACACTGAAGCTTTCTTT
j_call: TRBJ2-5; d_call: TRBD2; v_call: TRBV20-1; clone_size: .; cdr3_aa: CSARPGLTQETQYF; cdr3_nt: TGCAGTGCTAGACCGGGACTAACTCAAGAGACCCAGTACTTC
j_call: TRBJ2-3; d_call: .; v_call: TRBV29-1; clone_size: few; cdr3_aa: CSVQGHTTDTQYF; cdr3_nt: TGCAGCGTTCAAGGACACACCACAGATACGCAGTATTTT
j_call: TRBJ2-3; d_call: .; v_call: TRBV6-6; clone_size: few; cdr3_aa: CASSASTGIGGTDTQYF; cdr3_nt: TGTGCCAGCAGTGCCTCGACTGGGATAGGGGGCACAGATACGCAGTATTTT
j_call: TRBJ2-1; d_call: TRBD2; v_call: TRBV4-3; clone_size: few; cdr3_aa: CASSQGAAGVDLRQFF; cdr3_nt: TGCGCCAGCAGCCAAGGCGCAGCGGGAGTTGATTTGAGGCAGTTCTTC
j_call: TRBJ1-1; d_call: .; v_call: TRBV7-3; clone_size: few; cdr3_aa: CASSAQAGVMNTEAFF; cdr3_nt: TGTGCCAGCAGTGCGCAGGCAGGGGTCATGAACACTGAAGCTTTCTTT